The 2 T cell receptor beta chains below come from one sample, sequenced in a study of OX40 agonist ivuxolimab in advanced cancers. TCRdb's copy holds only in-frame clones and misses some; the assay was immunoSEQ multiplex PCR. The sample shows about 70,000 clones, roughly 81% of them seen only once. This specimen was CD4+ or CD8+ T cells sorted from blood, taken in a trial of the OX40 agonist ivuxolimab. These TCRs come from an adult with an advanced solid tumor such as melanoma, head and neck, liver or kidney cancer.

The chain is built from TRBV6-5 and TRBJ2-3, with TRBD2 matching over 12 bases. V was clipped by 6 bases and J by 2 bases; unmatched bases: 3. The CDR3 sequence is 15 residues long. Germline V gene data show CDR1 as MNHEY and CDR2 as SVGAGI. Here the CDR3 reads CASSRTSGTTDTQYF. The CDR3 DNA follows: TGTGCCAGCAGCCGGACTAGCGGGACCACAGATACGCAGTATTTT.

This sequence joins TRBV7-2 and TRBJ1-2, with 9 bases identical to TRBD1. The CDR3 has 16 amino acids. CDR1 and CDR2 from the germline V gene are SGHTA and FQGNSA. After removal of 3 bases from V and 7 bases from J, the junction contained 12 bases not matched to a gene. CDR3: CASSFQGQGSEGGYTF. CDR3 DNA sequence: TGTGCCAGCAGCTTCCAAGGACAGGGGTCAGAGGGTGGCTACACCTTC.